The sequence of this T cell receptor beta chain was determined in a study of response to subunit inactivated influenza vaccine. Notes on the study in general: It was the authors' suggestion that each seasonal influenza vaccination recruits few new T cells.

The V gene end was trimmed by 6 bases and the J gene end by 9 bases; junction bases not matched to a gene: 13. The CDR3 runs to 15 residues. CDR1 SNHLY and CDR2 FYNNEI come from the germline V gene. In its sample, this clonotype was seen a few times. Its antigen is not identified. One entry per CDR3 protein, called by TCRdb with MiXCR from the RT-PCR reads. The repertoire has roughly 500,000 distinct CDR3 sequences, about 15% of them found once; the top ten carry less than 4%. V gene TRBV2 combines with J gene TRBJ2-1; 8 bases map to TRBD2. The TCR comes from a man between 50 and 70 years old who received an inactivated influenza vaccine. The specimen comprised CD4+ T cells sorted from PBMCs, sampled less than 25 months after vaccination. The CDR3 loop reads CASRLDQAGGVEQFF. Here the CDR3 DNA reads TGTGCCAGCAGGTTGGACCAGGCCGGGGGGGTTGAGCAGTTCTTC.